These T cell receptor beta chains were read from a single sample in a study of human T cells and chemical hapten exposure. TCRdb independently ran MiXCR on the RACE reads; one entry per CDR3 protein. The sample has more than 250,000 distinct CDR3 sequences, over 8% seen once. The specimen comprised whole blood, sampled in connection with sensitization to the hapten diphenylcyclopropenone (DPC). These receptors were collected from a woman aged 35 to 49 with alopecia areata. Some clones in this sample may be carry-over from other donors' samples. Each CDR3 is given with its conserved first and last residue. The order of the fields is D gene, V gene, J gene, clone size, CDR3 DNA, CDR3 protein. D genes are given only for firm matches. Clone sizes are given selectively: once, few, many, or a class where the clone is expanded.

>TRBD1|TRBV9|TRBJ2-3|few
TGTGCCAGCAGCGGAGGACAGGGGAGGAGCACAGATACGCAGTATTTT
CASSGGQGRSTDTQYF
>TRBD1|TRBV27|TRBJ2-1|many
TGTGCCAGCAGTTTCACAGGGGTCTACAATGAGCAGTTCTTC
CASSFTGVYNEQFF
>.|TRBV6-2/TRBV6-3|TRBJ2-7|once
TGTGCCAGCAGTTCCCACACCGGGGGCTCCTACGAGCAGTACTTC
CASSSHTGGSYEQYF
>TRBD1|TRBV7-9|TRBJ1-1|.
TGTGCCAGCAGCCCCCGGACAGGGGGACGAGCTTTCTTT
CASSPRTGGRAFF
>TRBD2|TRBV7-9|TRBJ2-7|.
TGTGCCAGCAGCTTATCGGGACTAGCGGGATTGGGGCAGTACTTC
CASSLSGLAGLGQYF
>.|TRBV7-9|TRBJ2-1|once
TGTGCCAGCAGCTTAGTCGTTAGCAGCGGGCTCCACAATGAGCAGTTCTTC
CASSLVVSSGLHNEQFF
>.|TRBV14|TRBJ1-2|.
TGTGCCAGCAGCCAAGGAGGAAGATATGGCTACACCTTC
CASSQGGRYGYTF
>TRBD1|TRBV2|TRBJ1-1|.
TGTGCCAGCAGTTTCGAGGGGACAGTTGAAGCTTTCTTT
CASSFEGTVEAFF
>TRBD2|TRBV6-2/TRBV6-3|TRBJ2-3|few
TGTGCCTGCCGCGACGGGAGGCCAGATACGCAGTATTTT
CACRDGRPDTQYF
>TRBD2|TRBV7-6|TRBJ2-2|few
TGTGCCAGCAGCTCAGAAAGCGGGAGGAACACCGGGGAGCTGTTTTTT
CASSSESGRNTGELFF
>.|TRBV10-3|TRBJ2-1|few
TGTGCCATTGGACTATCCCAATCCTACAATGAGCAGTTCTTC
CAIGLSQSYNEQFF
>.|TRBV5-1|TRBJ2-1|few
TGCGCCAGCAGCTTGTTCTTCAGACCCGTCGGATTCCCAGACGGGGCGAGCTCCTACAATGAGCAGTTCTTC
CASSLFFRPVGFPDGASSYNEQFF
>TRBD1|TRBV29-1|TRBJ2-3|.
TGCAGCGTGGCCGGGACAGAGACAGATACGCAGTATTTT
CSVAGTETDTQYF
>TRBD1|TRBV12-3/TRBV12-4|TRBJ1-2|few
TGTGCCAGCAGCCTGACAGGGGTTAACTATGGCTACACCTTC
CASSLTGVNYGYTF
>TRBD2|TRBV9|TRBJ2-7|few
TGTGCCAGCAGCGGGGGGGGAGCCCGCGGCGCGCAGTACTTC
CASSGGGARGAQYF
>TRBD1|TRBV28|TRBJ2-5|.
TGTGCCAGCAGTTCGGGACAGGGGCGGCAGACCCAGTACTTC
CASSSGQGRQTQYF
>.|TRBV4-3|TRBJ2-2|.
TGCGCCAGCAGCCACGGGGGAGCTGCGAACACCGGGGAGCTGTTTTTT
CASSHGGAANTGELFF
>TRBD2|TRBV5-1|TRBJ2-7|.
TGCGCCAGCAGCCCATACCGGGACTACGTCTACGAGCAGTACTTC
CASSPYRDYVYEQYF
>.|TRBV7-2|TRBJ1-2|few
TGTGCCAGCAGCCTCAGTAGGTCAGATGGCTACACCTTC
CASSLSRSDGYTF
>.|TRBV10-3|TRBJ2-7|.
TGTGCCATCAGTGAGTCCGTAGGGGTCGGGCGGGATAGCGAGCAGTACTTC
CAISESVGVGRDSEQYF
>.|TRBV7-9|TRBJ2-3|.
TGTGCCAGCAGCTTGGCGGACAGACGCGATACGCAGTATTTT
CASSLADRRDTQYF
>TRBD2|TRBV12-3/TRBV12-4|TRBJ2-1|many
TGTGCCAGCAGTTTAGCTAGCGGGAGTAATGAGCAGTTCTTC
CASSLASGSNEQFF
>.|TRBV7-2|TRBJ2-1|many
TGTGCCAGCAGCTTAATGGGTGGGTGGCAGTTCTTC
CASSLMGGWQFF
>.|TRBV20-1|TRBJ2-7|.
TGCAGTGCTAGACGCCCGACTAGTCCCTACGAGCAGTACTTC
CSARRPTSPYEQYF
>TRBD2|TRBV20-1|TRBJ2-3|.
TGCAGTGCCTTAGCGGGAGTCGTAGATACGCAGTATTTT
CSALAGVVDTQYF
>TRBD2|TRBV10-3|TRBJ2-5|many
TGTGCCATCAGTGAGTCGGTAGCGGGAGGAGAGACCCAGTACTTC
CAISESVAGGETQYF
>.|TRBV20-1|TRBJ2-7|few
TGCAGTGCTAGAGATCTAACGGGATCCTACGAGCAGTACTTC
CSARDLTGSYEQYF
>TRBD1|TRBV7-9|TRBJ1-1|many
TGTGCCAGCAGCTTCGGGACAGGAGTCACTGAAGCTTTCTTT
CASSFGTGVTEAFF
>TRBD1|TRBV12-3/TRBV12-4|TRBJ1-5|many
TGTGCCAGCAGGTATGACAGGGATTATAGCAATCAGCCCCAGCATTTT
CASRYDRDYSNQPQHF
>TRBD1|TRBV6-2/TRBV6-3|TRBJ2-1|many
TGTGCCAGCAGTCGGACAGGGGGGGTCAATGAGCAGTTCTTC
CASSRTGGVNEQFF
>.|TRBV7-2|TRBJ2-3|few
TGTGCCAGCAGCCCGGGGACTCACGCAGATACGCAGTATTTT
CASSPGTHADTQYF
>TRBD1|TRBV5-6|TRBJ1-5|.
TGTGCCAGCAGCTTCTCGGACAGGTCGCCCCAGCATTTT
CASSFSDRSPQHF
>.|TRBV7-3|TRBJ2-1|few
TGTGCCAGCAGCTTATCTGGGGGCTCCTACGTCGAGCAGTTCTTC
CASSLSGGSYVEQFF
>.|TRBV28|TRBJ2-3|.
TGTGCCAGCAGAACCCGACAGACAGATACGCAGTATTTT
CASRTRQTDTQYF
>.|TRBV3-1|TRBJ2-5|few
TGTGCCAGCAGCCAAGGATTGGCTAGCCAAGACCAAGAGACCCAGTACTTC
CASSQGLASQDQETQYF
>.|TRBV24-1|TRBJ2-3|.
TGTGCCACCAGTGATTGGGAGGTCGTAGGCACAGATACGCAGTATTTT
CATSDWEVVGTDTQYF
>.|TRBV28|TRBJ2-7|many
TGTGCCAGCAGTCTCCCACCCTTGCCTACGAAGTACTTC
CASSLPPLPTKYF
>TRBD1|TRBV4-2|TRBJ2-7|.
TGTGCCAGCAGCCCCGAGACCGGGACAGGAACCTTCTACGAGCAGTACTTC
CASSPETGTGTFYEQYF
>.|TRBV27|TRBJ2-3|few
TGTGCCAGCAGTCCTCGGGGCCTGGGCACAGATACGCAGTATTTT
CASSPRGLGTDTQYF
>.|TRBV5-1|TRBJ2-3|many
TGCGCCAGCAGCTTACTAGAGAATACAGATACGCAGTATTTT
CASSLLENTDTQYF
>.|TRBV18|TRBJ2-5|many
TGTGCCAGCTCACGGCAGTCGATCCAAGAGACCCAGTACTTC
CASSRQSIQETQYF